This T cell receptor (beta chain) appears in the sequencing data of a study of OX40 agonist ivuxolimab in advanced cancers. The V and J ends lost 3 bases and 10 bases respectively, with 10 bases between them. Per the germline V gene, CDR1 is MNHEY and CDR2 is SMNVEV (reference sequence). The length of the CDR3 is 13 residues. Generated by immunoSEQ multiplex PCR, the TCRdb table keeps only in-frame clones and is missing some. This table has roughly 91,000 clones, roughly 95% appearing once. Blood sampling took place at baseline, cycle 4 day 1, and cycle 7 day 1. Broader study findings: More expanded clones were found, on average, in CD8+ than in CD4+ T cells. Within 6 weeks, CD4+ and CD8+ blood T cells expanded clonally at 0.1 to 3.0 mg/kg.

Worth noting for this clone: Its cognate antigen is unknown.

The chain carries TRBV27 and TRBJ1-6, with D perhaps TRBD1 (6 bases). Sample: CD4+ or CD8+ T cells sorted from blood, taken in a trial of the OX40 agonist ivuxolimab. The sequence derives from an adult with an advanced solid tumor such as melanoma, head and neck, liver or kidney cancer. The CDR3 nucleotides are TGTGCCAGCAGTTTCCAGGGGAAATCACCCCTCCACTTT. It codes for CASSFQGKSPLHF.